This T cell receptor (beta chain) was retrieved from a study of PD-L1 blockade in urothelial cancer. The overall study: Blood was evaluated 3 weeks (second dose) and 6 weeks after therapy began.

Sequencing used immunoSEQ multiplex PCR; TCRdb keeps in-frame clones, though not all of them. The data contain 90,000 to 120,000 clones, around 85% of them singletons. Locally advanced or metastatic urothelial carcinoma was present in patients. Every patient provided from 1 to 8 samples, collected pretreatment and on-treatment. The CDR3 runs 15 residues. Germline V lookup: CDR1 SNHLY, CDR2 FYNNEI. Trimming pared 3 bases from V and 4 bases from J, leaving 15 bases between. This chain links TRBV2 with TRBJ1-1; no clear D. The sample here was PBMCs, taken around atezolizumab (anti-PD-L1) treatment. The TCR sequence derives from a man over 45 with urothelial cancer. The CDR3 sequence is CASSDGRWSVTEAFF. The CDR3 DNA follows: TGTGCCAGCAGTGATGGGAGATGGTCTGTCACTGAAGCTTTCTTT.